One TCR beta chain is described in this entry. The data originate from a study of T-cell memory formation after mild COVID-19. MiXCR, applied by TCRdb to the 5' RACE reads, yields one record per CDR3 protein. The profile shows roughly 150,000 distinct CDR3 sequences, over 10% of them singletons. Between the trimmed V and J ends, which lost 9 bases and 6 bases, there was a span of 18 bases. The germline CDR1 and CDR2 sequences are SGHRS and YFSETQ. The CDR3 covers 13 residues. The sequenced sample was PBMCs or a T cell subset sorted from them (not recorded which). This chain links TRBV5-1 with TRBJ1-1, with D unresolved. This clonotype originated in a man between 18 and 29 years old who had mild COVID-19 (a few samples of this study predate the infection). Cell type and time point are not known. The CDR3 loop is CATSKDSGSEAFF. For the CDR3, the DNA is TGCGCCACCTCCAAAGACTCGGGATCTGAAGCTTTCTTT.